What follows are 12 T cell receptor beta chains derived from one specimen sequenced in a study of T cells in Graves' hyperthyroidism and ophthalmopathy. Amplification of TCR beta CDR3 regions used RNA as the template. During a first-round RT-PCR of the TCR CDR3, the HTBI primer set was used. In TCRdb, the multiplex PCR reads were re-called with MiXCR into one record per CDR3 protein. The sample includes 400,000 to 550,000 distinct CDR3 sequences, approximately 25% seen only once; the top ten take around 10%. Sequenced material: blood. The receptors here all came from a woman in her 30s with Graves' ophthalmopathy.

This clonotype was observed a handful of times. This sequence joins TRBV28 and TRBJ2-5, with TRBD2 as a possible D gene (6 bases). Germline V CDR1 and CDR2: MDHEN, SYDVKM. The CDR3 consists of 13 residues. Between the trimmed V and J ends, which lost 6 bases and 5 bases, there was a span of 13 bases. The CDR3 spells CASRAGGYETQYF. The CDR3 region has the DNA TGTGCCAGCAGAGCCGGGGGTTATGAGACCCAGTACTTC.

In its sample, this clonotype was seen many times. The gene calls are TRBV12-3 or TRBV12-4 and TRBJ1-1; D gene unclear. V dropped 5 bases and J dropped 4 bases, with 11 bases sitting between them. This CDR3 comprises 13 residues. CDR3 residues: CASSGGLGTEAFF. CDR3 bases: TGTGCCAGCAGTGGCGGGCTAGGCACTGAAGCTTTCTTT.

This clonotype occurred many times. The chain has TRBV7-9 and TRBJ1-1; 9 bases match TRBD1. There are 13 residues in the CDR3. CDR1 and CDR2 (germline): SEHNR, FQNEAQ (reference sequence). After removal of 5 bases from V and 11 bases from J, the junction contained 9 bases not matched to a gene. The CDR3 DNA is TGTGCCAGCAGCACCGGGACAGGGTATTTGGCTTTCTTT. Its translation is CASSTGTGYLAFF.

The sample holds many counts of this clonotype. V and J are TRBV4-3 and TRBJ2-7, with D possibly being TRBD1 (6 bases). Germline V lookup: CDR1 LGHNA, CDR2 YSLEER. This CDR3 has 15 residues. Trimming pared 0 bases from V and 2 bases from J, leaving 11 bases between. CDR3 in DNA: TGCGCCAGCAGCCAAGAGCAGGGGATCCCCTACGAGCAGTACTTC. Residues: CASSQEQGIPYEQYF.

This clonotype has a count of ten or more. The CDR3 DNA reads TGTGCCACCAGCAGAGATTTGGGTGGTCAGCCCCAGCATTTT. The encoded protein is CATSRDLGGQPQHF. The rearrangement joins TRBV15 to TRBJ1-5; D is ambiguous. This CDR3 has 14 residues. Germline assignment: CDR1 LNHNV and CDR2 YYDKDF (reference sequence). V lost 0 bases and J lost 6, with 9 bases in between.

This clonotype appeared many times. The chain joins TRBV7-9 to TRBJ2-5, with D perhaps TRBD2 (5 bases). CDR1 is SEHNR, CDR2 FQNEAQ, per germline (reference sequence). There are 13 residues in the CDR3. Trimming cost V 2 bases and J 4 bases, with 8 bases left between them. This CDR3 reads CASSLIEGETQYF. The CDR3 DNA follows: TGTGCCAGCAGCTTAATTGAGGGAGAGACCCAGTACTTC.

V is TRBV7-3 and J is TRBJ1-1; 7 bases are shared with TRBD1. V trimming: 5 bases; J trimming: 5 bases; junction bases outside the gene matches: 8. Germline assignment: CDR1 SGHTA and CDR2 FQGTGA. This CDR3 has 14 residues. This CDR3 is CASSPTGKTTEAFF. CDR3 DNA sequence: TGTGCCAGCAGCCCGACAGGGAAGACAACTGAAGCTTTCTTT.

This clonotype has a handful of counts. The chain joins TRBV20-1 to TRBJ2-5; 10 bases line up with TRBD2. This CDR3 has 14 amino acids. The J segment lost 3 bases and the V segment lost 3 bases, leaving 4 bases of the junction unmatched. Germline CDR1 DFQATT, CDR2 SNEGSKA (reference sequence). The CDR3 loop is CSASGLAGEETQYF. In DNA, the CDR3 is TGCAGTGCTAGTGGTCTAGCGGGGGAAGAGACCCAGTACTTC.

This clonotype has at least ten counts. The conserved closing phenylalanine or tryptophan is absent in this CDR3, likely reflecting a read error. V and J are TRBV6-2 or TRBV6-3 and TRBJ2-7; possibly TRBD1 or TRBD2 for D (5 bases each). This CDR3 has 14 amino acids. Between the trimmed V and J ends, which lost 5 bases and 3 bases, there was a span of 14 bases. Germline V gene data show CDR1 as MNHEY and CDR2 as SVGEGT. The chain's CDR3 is CASSESGTNYEQYL. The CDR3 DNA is TGTGCCAGCAGTGAATCCGGGACCAACTACGAGCAGTACCTC.

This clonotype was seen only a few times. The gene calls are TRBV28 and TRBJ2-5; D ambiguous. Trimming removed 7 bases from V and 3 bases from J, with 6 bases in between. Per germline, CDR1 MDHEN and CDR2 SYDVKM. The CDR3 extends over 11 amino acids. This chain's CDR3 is CASTLEETQYF. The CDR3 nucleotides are TGTGCCAGCACCCTTGAAGAGACCCAGTACTTC.

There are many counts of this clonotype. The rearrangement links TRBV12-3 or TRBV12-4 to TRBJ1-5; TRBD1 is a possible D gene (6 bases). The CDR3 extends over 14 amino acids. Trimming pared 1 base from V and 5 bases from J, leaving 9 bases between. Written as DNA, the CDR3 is TGTGCCAGCAGTTTAGGGGGGCTCGATCAGCCCCAGCATTTT. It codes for CASSLGGLDQPQHF.

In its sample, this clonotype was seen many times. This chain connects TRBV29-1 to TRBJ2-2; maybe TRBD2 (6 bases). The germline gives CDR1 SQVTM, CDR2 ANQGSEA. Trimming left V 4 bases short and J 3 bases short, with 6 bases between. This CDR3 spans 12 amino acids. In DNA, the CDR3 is TGCAGCGTTGGGGGGGACACCGGGGAGCTGTTTTTT. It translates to CSVGGDTGELFF.